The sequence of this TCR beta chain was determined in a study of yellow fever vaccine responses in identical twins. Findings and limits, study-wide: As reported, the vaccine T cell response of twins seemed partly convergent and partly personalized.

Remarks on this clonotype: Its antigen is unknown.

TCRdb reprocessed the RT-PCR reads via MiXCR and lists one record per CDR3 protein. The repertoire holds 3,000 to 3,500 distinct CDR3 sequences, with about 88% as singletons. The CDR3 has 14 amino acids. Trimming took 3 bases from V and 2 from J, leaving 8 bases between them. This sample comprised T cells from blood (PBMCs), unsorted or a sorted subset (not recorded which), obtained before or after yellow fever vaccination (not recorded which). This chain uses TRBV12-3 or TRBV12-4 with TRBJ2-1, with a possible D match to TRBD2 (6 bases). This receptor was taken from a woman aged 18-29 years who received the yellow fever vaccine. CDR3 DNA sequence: TGTGCCAGCAGTTTTACGGGAGCCTACAATGAGCAGTTCTTC. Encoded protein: CASSFTGAYNEQFF.